The entry below describes one TCR beta chain. Its cognate antigen is unknown. Produced via immunoSEQ multiplex PCR; TCRdb's table is partial and in-frame only. The table has roughly 2.2 million clones, roughly 92% seen once. The record originates from a study of shared clonotypes between healthy human individuals. About the research overall: Aged between 18 and 49, the donors were a couple of women and three men.

Between the trimmed V and J ends, which lost 1 base and 2 bases, there was a span of 10 bases. CDR1 is SGHTA and CDR2 is FQGTGA in the germline V gene. This CDR3 has 15 amino acids. General observations from the study: Lower generation probabilities were found for non-shared clonotypes than for those shared by all four donors.

The receptor's source is a man younger than 35 in good health. Some clones in this sample may be carry-over from other donors' samples. This chain connects TRBV7-3 to TRBJ2-3; D possibly corresponds to TRBD2 (6 bases). The sample taken for sequencing was naive CD4+ T cells from PBMCs. Subset given: CD45RA+ positively selected. CDR3: CASSLIGTPTDTQYF. DNA of the CDR3: TGTGCCAGCAGCTTAATAGGGACTCCCACAGATACGCAGTATTTT.